This paragraph reports one T cell receptor (beta chain). What antigen it recognizes has not been identified. Within one base of it there is no much larger clone, and no base qualities were kept. PBMCs were isolated by Ficoll-Paque density gradient centrifugation. These data come from a study of T-cell memory formation after mild COVID-19 (TCRdb year 2021). Some background on the complete study: TCR sequence clusters from the two donors were largely donor specific. Longitudinal TCRalpha and TCRbeta repertoire sequencing tracked T-cell clones expanding and contracting after mild COVID-19 in a couple of donors. The cohort comprised two young, previously healthy adult volunteers, one female and one male. The full study reports these points: SARS-CoV-2 specificity of the second-wave clones peaking on day 37 was not confirmed. The detection of some responding clones in pre-infection memory suggests that pre-existing cross-reactive memory T cells joined the SARS-CoV-2 response. Only two mild cases were covered in the study, and larger cohorts including severe cases with pre-infection samples were considered necessary. Contracting CD4+ clones were found mainly in CM and EM memory subsets, while CD8+ clones were enriched in EMRA. From day 15 to 85, contracting clones showed balanced CD4/CD8 phenotypes, whereas a second wave of clones that expanded from day 15 to 37 leaned towards CD4+.

Sequencing took place on an Illumina NovaSeq 6000. cDNA libraries for TCRalpha and TCRbeta were prepared by 5'RACE using constant-segment primers, with sample barcodes and unique molecular identifiers added. RNA was extracted from every sample with Trizol reagent. Library amplification was performed in two PCR steps, and a second sample barcode and Illumina TruSeq adapters were introduced in the second step. Sequencing of libraries was performed on an Illumina NovaSeq with 2 x 150 bp paired-end reads. Processing in the source paper ran as follows. The reads were demultiplexed and collapsed into UMI-guided consensus sequences using migec v1.2.7. Using mixcr v2.1.11, UMI consensuses were aligned to TRA and TRB V and J templates and then assembled into clonotypes. A clonotype was counted as expanded or contracted only if both edgeR and NoisET called the change significant, with noise models trained on biological replicates. For edgeR calls, a false discovery rate-adjusted p below 0.01 and a log2 fold-change threshold of 1 were applied. As an exploratory analysis of dynamics, PCA with hierarchical clustering was applied to max-normalized trajectories of the 1000 most abundant clonotypes. Separately sequenced CD4+ and CD8+ repertoires were used to assign a CD4 or CD8 phenotype to each responding clone. TCRdb reanalyzed the raw reads on its own, using fastp at Q25 for trimming and MiXCR for clone calling, and kept in-frame beta chains. One record per CDR3 amino acid sequence lists the most common genes and DNA. The V and J calls here are based on TCRdb, not the publication. The sample records about 210,000 distinct CDR3 sequences, 27% of which are singletons. The ten biggest clones cover 11% of the sample.

The germline V gene (reference sequence) yields SEHNR for CDR1 and FQNEAQ for CDR2. The CDR3, from cysteine to phenylalanine, totals 15 residues. Just CDR3 DNA is preserved here, 45 bases in frame from base 1. V loses 5 bases, J loses 1 base, and the germline ends lie 14 bases apart. The receptor's source is an adult woman who had mild COVID-19 (a few samples of this study predate the infection). The sample titles of this study are shuffled in the database, so cell type and time point are left out; the donor was told from shared clones. The sample was PBMCs or a T cell subset sorted from them (not recorded which). The chain uses TRBV7-9 and TRBJ2-5, with the D gene not confidently named. The DNA sequence is TGTGCCAGCAGCATCCCACTGGGTATCCAAGAGACCCAGTACTTC. This is translated as CASSIPLGIQETQYF.